These 18 T cell receptor beta chains originate from one sample sequenced in a study of blood T cells in healthy people across ages. Then a second PCR, running about 6 to 12 cycles, was carried out with a sample-barcoded 5' primer and a J-beta primer mix. Via MiXCR, TCRdb re-called the 5' RACE reads, giving one row per CDR3 protein. The sample lists 270,000 or so distinct CDR3 sequences, roughly 26% seen once, with 29% in the top ten. Sequencing was done on a sample of blood. The receptors stem from a woman in her 70s in good health.

The chain employs TRBV10-3 and TRBJ2-5; D is tentatively TRBD1 or TRBD2 (6 bases each). The CDR3 extends over 13 amino acids. Per the germline V gene, CDR1 is ENHRY and CDR2 is SYGVKD. The germline V and J ends were trimmed by 3 bases and 4 bases, with 9 bases remaining between them. CDR3 nucleotides: TGTGCCATCAGTGAACAGGGAGGAGAGACCCAGTACTTC. Encoded protein: CAISEQGGETQYF.

The chain links TRBV20-1 to TRBJ2-3; 8 positions agree with TRBD1. The CDR3 is 15 amino acids. After removal of 0 bases from V and 3 bases from J, the junction contained 5 bases not matched to a gene. Looked up from germline, CDR1 is DFQATT and CDR2 is SNEGSKA (reference sequence). The CDR3 spells CSARDSRGRTDTQYF. The CDR3 DNA follows: TGCAGTGCTAGAGATAGCAGGGGGCGGACAGATACGCAGTATTTT.

This sequence joins TRBV2 and TRBJ1-1, with 11 bases that match TRBD1. V gave up 6 bases and J gave up 3 bases; unmatched junction bases: 3. Germline V gene sequence: CDR1 SNHLY, CDR2 FYNNEI. The CDR3 has 14 amino acids. CDR3 residues: CASRWGQGDTEAFF. CDR3 sequence (DNA): TGTGCCAGCAGATGGGGACAGGGGGACACTGAAGCTTTCTTT.

In this sample, this clonotype turned up a few times. J is TRBJ2-7 and V is TRBV15, with a possible D match to TRBD1 (6 bases). The germline CDR1 and CDR2 sequences are LNHNV and YYDKDF (reference sequence). Trimming pared 3 bases from V and 2 bases from J, leaving 17 bases between. The CDR3 loop spans 16 amino acids. In DNA form, the CDR3 reads TGTGCCACCAGCAGGGTAGCCGGGACAAGCACCTACGAGCAGTACTTC. It codes for CATSRVAGTSTYEQYF.

This clonotype occurred many times. This rearrangement joins TRBV19 to TRBJ2-7; a possible D gene is TRBD1 (6 bases). Germline CDR1 and CDR2: LNHDA and SQIVND (reference sequence). The CDR3 runs 14 residues. Between the trimmed V and J ends, which lost 6 bases and 1 base, there was a span of 13 bases. CDR3 bases: TGTGCCAGTAGCCAACCGGGACAATCCTACGAGCAGTACTTC. This codes for CASSQPGQSYEQYF.

This chain links TRBV20-1 with TRBJ1-2; D call uncertain. In germline, CDR1 is DFQATT, CDR2 SNEGSKA (reference sequence). The V and J ends lost 1 base and 4 bases respectively, with 13 bases between them. This CDR3 contains 14 residues. The CDR3: CSARVGQHSYGYTF. CDR3 nucleotide sequence: TGCAGTGCTAGAGTCGGTCAGCATAGCTATGGCTACACCTTC.

This clonotype came up a few times. The chain carries TRBV2 and TRBJ2-5, with a tentative D call TRBD1 (6 bases). This CDR3 spans 14 amino acids. Per germline, CDR1 SNHLY and CDR2 FYNNEI. The V end was cut by 3 bases, the J end by 2 bases, with 10 bases between. The CDR3 loop reads CASSEAQGQETQYF. In nucleotides, the CDR3 is TGTGCCAGCAGTGAGGCCCAGGGGCAAGAGACCCAGTACTTC.

This clonotype has a single count. The chain combines TRBV20-1 with TRBJ2-1; 12 bases line up with TRBD2. With V trimmed by 3 bases and J by 9 bases, 6 bases remained unmatched. CDR3 length: 14 amino acids. Germline lookup yields CDR1 DFQATT and CDR2 SNEGSKA (reference sequence). This CDR3 reads CSASTSGRSSEQFF. CDR3 coding DNA: TGCAGTGCTAGTACTAGCGGGAGGTCAAGTGAGCAGTTCTTC.

V and J are TRBV15 and TRBJ2-5; no clear D. The end of the DNA is better explained by TRBJ2-7, so the J call may be wrong. CDR1 and CDR2 (germline): LNHNV, YYDKDF (reference sequence). This CDR3 comprises 15 residues. CDR3 bases: TGTGCCACCAGCAGAGATAGAAGCGTGGGCTACGAGCAGTACTTC. Encoded protein: CATSRDRSVGYEQYF.

The chain links TRBV29-1 to TRBJ2-3, with D unclear. From germline, CDR1 is SQVTM and CDR2 ANQGSEA. Trimming removed 5 bases at V and 6 bases at J, with 15 bases between. The CDR3 totals 13 residues. The CDR3 region has the DNA TGCAGCGTTACCCCGGAGCTACAGGATACGCAGTATTTT. This sequence encodes CSVTPELQDTQYF.

This clonotype appeared a few times. This chain uses TRBV12-3 or TRBV12-4 with TRBJ2-1; TRBD2 matches 7 bases. V lost 2 bases and J lost 2; bases outside the gene matches: 3. This CDR3 spans 15 amino acids. CDR3 residues: CASSLRDYPYNEQFF. The CDR3 DNA is TGTGCCAGCAGTTTAAGGGACTACCCCTACAATGAGCAGTTCTTC.

This clonotype was seen only a few times. The J gene is TRBJ2-5, the V gene TRBV20-1, with D possibly TRBD2 on 5 matching bases. The DNA end favors TRBJ2-1, so the J call may be wrong. The CDR3 is 11 amino acids. Germline V gene data show CDR1 as DFQATT and CDR2 as SNEGSKA (reference sequence). The CDR3 nucleotides read TGCAGCGGAACGCTAGCTAATGAGCAGTTCTTC. Translating gives CSGTLANEQFF.

The J gene is TRBJ2-5, the V gene TRBV25-1; no clear D gene. The end of the DNA aligns better with TRBJ2-7, so the J call may be wrong. This CDR3 comprises 13 residues. Looked up from germline, CDR1 is MGHDK and CDR2 is SYGVNS. The CDR3 here is CASSEYRTSEQYF. DNA for the CDR3: TGTGCCAGCAGTGAATATAGAACCTCCGAGCAGTACTTC.

This clonotype was detected only a few times. The chain carries TRBV16 and TRBJ2-7; D gene unclear. Trimming removed 2 bases from V and 2 bases from J, with 4 bases in between. The CDR3 is 12 residues long. Per the germline V gene, CDR1 is KGHSY and CDR2 is FQNENV. DNA for the CDR3: TGTGCCAGCAGCCAACAAACCTACGAGCAGTACTTC. Its translation is CASSQQTYEQYF.

On this clonotype itself: A much larger clonotype is one base distant, so this may be a read error. The V and J genes are TRBV6-1 and TRBJ2-5, with D possibly matching TRBD1 (6 bases). Gene TRBJ2-7 matches the end of the DNA better, so the J call may be wrong. In germline, CDR1 is MNHNS, CDR2 SASEGT. This CDR3 comprises 11 residues. In DNA form, the CDR3 reads TGTGCCGGCAGTACAGGGCCCGAGCAGTACTTC. Encoded protein: CAGSTGPEQYF.

This clonotype has a handful of counts. This chain links TRBV29-1 with TRBJ2-1, with no clear D. Trimming took 3 bases from V and 3 from J, leaving 12 bases between them. Germline CDR1 is SQVTM and CDR2 is ANQGSEA. This CDR3 has 14 amino acids. CDR3 residues: CSVDGQDRYNEQFF. CDR3 DNA: TGCAGCGTTGATGGGCAGGATCGCTACAATGAGCAGTTCTTC.

In this sample, this clonotype turned up a few times. This sequence joins TRBV27 and TRBJ2-5, with no clear D. The J call is doubtful: the DNA matches TRBJ2-1 better. The CDR3 loop spans 16 amino acids. The germline V gene encodes CDR1 MNHEY and CDR2 SMNVEV (reference sequence). The CDR3 reads CASSFFPQTGNNEQFF. CDR3 nucleotides: TGTGCCAGCAGTTTCTTTCCACAGACTGGAAACAATGAGCAGTTCTTC.

This clonotype was seen a few times. The chain has TRBV6-2 or TRBV6-3 and TRBJ2-2; D is undetermined. Germline V CDR1 and CDR2: MNHEY, SVGEGT. The CDR3 covers 12 residues. The V and J ends lost 6 bases and 1 base respectively, with 3 bases between them. The CDR3 DNA follows: TGTGCCAGCAGGGGGAACACCGGGGAGCTGTTTTTT. Translation: CASRGNTGELFF.